The 2 T cell receptor beta chains reported below all come from one sample, sequenced in a study of blood T cell repertoires in COVID-19. TCRdb's table, derived via immunoSEQ multiplex PCR, lists solely in-frame clones and lacks some. The table shows almost 500,000 clones, with 70% to 90% occurring only once. The sample consisted of PBMCs or T cells enriched from blood (not recorded which). Source of these receptors: a woman aged 55-70 years who had recovered from COVID-19.

The rearrangement links TRBV6-5 to TRBJ2-1; 9 nucleotides align to TRBD1. After removal of 7 bases from V and 7 bases from J, the junction contained 11 bases not matched to a gene. CDR1 MNHEY and CDR2 SVGAGI come from the germline V gene. This CDR3 is 15 amino acids long. The DNA of the CDR3 is TGTGCCAGCATTCCCCCGGGACAGGGAGGTAATGAGCAGTTCTTC. This gives the protein CASIPPGQGGNEQFF.

The chain links TRBV5-1 to TRBJ2-4; 7 bases map to TRBD1. This CDR3 has 16 residues. Germline trimming cut 3 bases from V and 1 base from J; bases unmatched to any gene: 7. Germline V lookup: CDR1 SGHRS, CDR2 YFSETQ. CDR3 loop: CASSSLDRTAKNIQYF. CDR3 nucleotide sequence: TGCGCCAGCAGCTCCCTGGACAGGACGGCCAAAAACATTCAGTACTTC.